The entry below gives a single T cell receptor (beta chain) sequence along with its context. Here immunoSEQ multiplex PCR was the method, and the copy in TCRdb shows in-frame clones only, minus some. The sample contains about 250,000 clones, approximately 82% of which appear only once. This record comes from a study of blood T cell repertoires in COVID-19. Whole-study context: The United States, Italy and Spain supplied acute and convalescent COVID-19 samples.

V lost 9 bases to trimming and J lost 8 bases, with 17 bases between them. The CDR3 consists of 14 residues. CDR1 is SNHLY and CDR2 is FYNNEI in the germline V gene. The chain joins TRBV2 to TRBJ1-6, with D tentatively TRBD1 (6 bases). The source of this sequence is a man in his forties or fifties with active or convalescent COVID-19. Input material: peripheral blood. The CDR3 DNA follows: TGTGCCAGTAGGCCGCCAGGGGCGTATTCACCCCTCCACTTT. This encodes CASRPPGAYSPLHF.